Below, 7 T cell receptor beta chains from the same sample are listed, as sequenced in a study of T-cell reconstitution after alpha-beta-depleted transplantation in children. This sample's TCRbeta library carried unique molecular identifier barcodes. MiXCR, applied by TCRdb to the PCR reads, yields one record per CDR3 protein. The sample lists 40,000 to 60,000 distinct CDR3 sequences, around a tenth seen once, with 25% to 30% in the top ten. Source: PBMCs, mostly from graft donor cells, taken 60 days after TCRalphabeta/CD19-depleted stem cell transplant. Receptors originate from a male patient under 10 years old who had a stem cell transplant for chronic granulomatous disease, so the T cells may come from the graft donor.

This clonotype is a singleton in its sample. A much larger clone differs by one base, so this may be a read error. V usage is TRBV20-1 and J usage is TRBJ2-5; D is ambiguous. CDR1 is DFQATT, CDR2 SNEGSKA, per germline (reference sequence). The CDR3 loop spans 11 amino acids. CDR3 loop: CSASPGETQSF. CDR3 nucleotide sequence: TGCAGTGCTTCGCCTGGAGAGACCCAGTCCTTC.

This clonotype was detected many times. The J gene is TRBJ2-3, the V gene TRBV20-1; 10 positions match TRBD2. The V gene's germline CDR1 is DFQATT and CDR2 SNEGSKA (reference sequence). The ends lost 0 bases at V and 0 bases at J; junction bases unmatched: 3. CDR3 size: 16 residues. CDR3 DNA: TGCAGTGCTAGAGATCCGACTAGCGGGAGCACAGATACGCAGTATTTT. Translated: CSARDPTSGSTDTQYF.

This clonotype was recorded many times. The chain has TRBV20-1 and TRBJ1-4, with 12 bases aligning to TRBD1. This CDR3 contains 18 residues. The J segment lost 10 bases and the V segment lost 2 bases, leaving 17 bases of the junction unmatched. Germline CDR1 reads DFQATT; CDR2 reads SNEGSKA (reference sequence). As DNA, the CDR3 is TGCAGTGCTAGATCCAGGGGGACAGGGGGCGAGGTGTCGGGAAAACTGTTTTTT. It yields the protein CSARSRGTGGEVSGKLFF.

This clonotype was detected ten times or more. The chain is built from TRBV12-3 or TRBV12-4 and TRBJ2-1, with 7 bases that match TRBD2. The V and J ends lost 4 bases and 0 bases, in that order; junction bases with no gene match: 6. The CDR3 sequence is 16 residues long. CDR3 DNA: TGTGCCAGCAGTTCACCAGCGGGGAGCTCCTACAATGAGCAGTTCTTC. Amino acid sequence: CASSSPAGSSYNEQFF.

This clonotype was counted only a few times. V usage is TRBV7-2 and J usage is TRBJ2-7, with unresolved D. Germline assignment: CDR1 SGHTA and CDR2 FQGNSA. Trimming left V 2 bases short and J 12 bases short, with 23 bases between. This CDR3 contains 15 residues. The CDR3 sequence is CASSLSSQTSDSRYF. CDR3 DNA sequence: TGTGCCAGCAGCTTATCGTCGCAAACCTCTGACTCCCGGTACTTC. The entire variable domain, with the rest obtained from reference TRBV7-2 and TRBJ2-7, is as follows: GAGVSQSPSNKVTEKGKDVELRCDPISGHTALYWYRQSLGQGLEFLIYFQGNSAPDKSGLPSDRFSAERTGGSVSTLTIQRTQQEDSAVYLCASSLSSQTSDSRYFGPGTRLTVT.

The chain links TRBV28 to TRBJ1-5; unclear D gene. Trimming took off 6 bases at V and 5 bases at J, with 8 bases between the two ends. The length of the CDR3 is 12 residues. CDR1 is MDHEN, CDR2 SYDVKM, per germline. The CDR3 loop is CASRGEDQPQHF. CDR3 nucleotides: TGTGCCAGCAGAGGAGAAGATCAGCCCCAGCATTTT.

This clonotype was seen repeatedly, ten times or more. The V and J genes are TRBV7-8 and TRBJ1-2; D perhaps matches TRBD1 (5 bases). Germline V gene sequence: CDR1 SGHVS, CDR2 FQNEAQ. The CDR3 covers 14 residues. V was clipped by 1 base and J by 3 bases, with 9 bases between them. CDR3 protein: CASSLGQTYYGYTF. The CDR3 coding sequence is TGTGCCAGCAGCTTAGGACAGACTTACTATGGCTACACCTTC.